This T cell receptor (beta chain) comes out of a study of early T cells in non-severe SARS-CoV-2 infection. Whole-study results and caveats: VDJdb matching favored anti-spike CD8 responses, missing private and CD4 specificities.

CDR3 length: 15 amino acids. V was cut by 5 bases and J by 2 bases, with 12 bases left in between. CDR1 and CDR2 from the germline V gene are MNHEY and SVGAGI. MiXCR was run by TCRdb on the 5' RACE reads, yielding one entry per CDR3 protein. The profile shows 84,000 or so distinct CDR3 sequences, 9% to 14% of them singletons. This clonotype was detected many times. Antigen: not known. The source is an adult who was a healthcare worker with PCR-confirmed SARS-CoV-2 infection or an uninfected control (not recorded which). Specimen: whole blood. The chain joins TRBV6-5 to TRBJ1-4; no firm D call. CDR3 amino acids: CASSTLPGTNEKLFF. The CDR3 bases are TGTGCCAGCAGTACCCTCCCAGGCACTAATGAAAAACTGTTTTTT.